The 15 T cell receptor beta chains below come from one sample, sequenced in a study of T-cell reconstitution after alpha-beta-depleted transplantation in children. Preparation of the TCRbeta library involved a method that used unique molecular identifiers. Via MiXCR, TCRdb re-called the PCR reads, giving one row per CDR3 protein. The table records about 350,000 distinct CDR3 sequences, 13% of them present only once. The sample consisted of PBMCs, taken from the stem cell graft. The origin of the receptors is a human donor who donated a stem cell graft to a child with Fanconi anemia.

This clonotype has just a few counts. The V call is TRBV28, the J call TRBJ1-1; TRBD1 is a possible D gene (5 bases). V was clipped by 6 bases and J by 9 bases, with 17 bases between them. CDR1 and CDR2 (germline): MDHEN, SYDVKM. CDR3 length: 13 amino acids. The CDR3 is CASREPGTPKAFF. In nucleotides, the CDR3 is TGTGCCAGCAGGGAACCAGGGACCCCCAAAGCTTTCTTT.

This clonotype appeared a few times. V and J are TRBV5-4 and TRBJ1-1; D remains ambiguous. CDR3 length equals 13 residues. The V and J ends lost 7 bases and 3 bases respectively, with 13 bases between them. Looked up from germline, CDR1 is SGHNT and CDR2 is YYREEE (reference sequence). CDR3 amino acids: CASRYPPYTEAFF. In DNA form, the CDR3 reads TGTGCCAGCCGCTACCCCCCGTACACTGAAGCTTTCTTT.

This clonotype was observed many times. The V call is TRBV6-1, the J call TRBJ2-7; D is possibly TRBD1 (6 bases). Trimming pared 11 bases from V and 8 bases from J, leaving 10 bases between. This CDR3 contains 9 residues. The germline V gene has CDR1 MNHNS and CDR2 SASEGT. The CDR3 protein is CAPQGKQYV. Here the CDR3 DNA reads TGTGCCCCACAGGGTAAGCAGTACGTC.

The chain links TRBV5-1 to TRBJ2-2; D gene ambiguous. The V and J ends lost 2 bases and 5 bases respectively, with 10 bases between them. This CDR3 is 14 amino acids long. Germline V gives CDR1 SGHRS, CDR2 YFSETQ. The CDR3 DNA reads as TGCGCCAGCAGCTTAATTCCAGGAACCGGGGAGCTGTTTTTT. It yields the protein CASSLIPGTGELFF. Looking up the rest from reference TRBV5-1 and TRBJ2-2 gives the full variable domain: KAGVTQTPRYLIKTRGQQVTLSCSPISGHRSVSWYQQTPGQGLQFLFEYFSETQRNKGNFPGRFSGRQFSNSRSEMNVSTLELGDSALYLCASSLIPGTGELFFGEGSRLTVL.

This clonotype has a handful of counts. V is TRBV27 and J is TRBJ1-2, with a tentative D call TRBD1 (6 bases). V dropped 3 bases and J dropped 1 base, with 18 bases sitting between them. Looked up from germline, CDR1 is MNHEY and CDR2 is SMNVEV (reference sequence). CDR3 length: 17 residues. CDR3 amino acids: CASSLTGAPGLNYGYTF. The CDR3 region has the DNA TGTGCCAGCAGTTTGACAGGAGCACCGGGACTTAACTATGGCTACACCTTC.

In this sample, this clonotype turned up many times. The rearrangement joins TRBV20-1 to TRBJ2-3; perhaps TRBD1 as D (5 bases). The CDR3 is made up of 12 amino acids. Trimming took 3 bases from V and 6 from J, leaving 10 bases between them. Germline values: CDR1 DFQATT, CDR2 SNEGSKA (reference sequence). This CDR3 is CSARKQADTQYF. DNA of the CDR3: TGCAGTGCTAGGAAACAGGCGGATACGCAGTATTTT.

There are many counts of this clonotype. The chain employs TRBV18 and TRBJ1-3, with 7 bases aligning to TRBD1. Germline assignment: CDR1 KGHSH and CDR2 LQKENI. The junction had 6 bases not matched to a gene; V was cut back by 5 bases and J by 2 bases. The CDR3 spans 15 residues. The CDR3 here is CASSTTGQAGNTIYF. CDR3 nucleotide sequence: TGTGCCAGCTCAACAACCGGACAGGCTGGAAACACCATATATTTT.

This clonotype has at least ten counts. The junction departs from the called germline gene at one end, perhaps through a read error. V usage is TRBV12-3 or TRBV12-4 and J usage is TRBJ2-1, with 11 bases identical to TRBD2. This CDR3 spans 15 amino acids. CDR3 amino acids: CASSLAGGSVNEQFF. CDR3 nucleotide sequence: TGTGCCAGCAGTCTAGCGGGGGGCTCCGTCAATGAGCAGTTCTTC.

This clonotype has just a few counts. The chain is built from TRBV4-1 and TRBJ2-2; the D call may be TRBD1 or TRBD2 (6 bases each). V lost 3 bases, J lost 4 bases, and 15 bases lay in between. Germline CDR1 and CDR2: MGHRA and YSYEKL. The CDR3 sequence is 16 residues long. The DNA for the CDR3 is TGCGCCAGCAGCCAGCAGGGTTGGGGGGCCACCGGGGAGCTGTTTTTT. Protein product: CASSQQGWGATGELFF.

This clonotype turned up a few times. This chain uses TRBV6-1 with TRBJ1-4; TRBD1 matches 7 bases. After removal of 4 bases from V and 4 bases from J, the junction contained 6 bases not matched to a gene. This CDR3 has 15 amino acids. CDR1 is MNHNS, CDR2 SASEGT, per germline. The CDR3 sequence is CASSAGQAGNEKLFF. The DNA for the CDR3 is TGTGCCAGCAGTGCCGGACAGGCGGGTAATGAAAAACTGTTTTTT.

This chain links TRBV12-3 or TRBV12-4 with TRBJ2-5; D possibly corresponds to TRBD2 (5 bases). The CDR3 is made up of 13 amino acids. Trimming left V 6 bases short and J 3 bases short, with 11 bases between. CDR3 amino acids: CASRLRAEETQYF. The CDR3 bases are TGTGCCAGCAGGCTGAGGGCTGAAGAGACCCAGTACTTC.

This clonotype has a handful of counts. The chain joins TRBV10-3 to TRBJ1-6; 7 nucleotides match TRBD1. CDR1 is ENHRY and CDR2 is SYGVKD in the germline V gene. This CDR3 is built from 13 residues. The J segment lost 8 bases and the V segment lost 10 bases, leaving 8 bases of the junction unmatched. The CDR3 DNA reads TGTGCCACTCAACCTGACAGGGATTCACCCCTCCACTTT. This sequence encodes CATQPDRDSPLHF.

The chain links TRBV5-1 to TRBJ2-2; weak D call: TRBD2 (6 bases). The germline V and J ends were trimmed by 7 bases and 6 bases, with 16 bases remaining between them. The length of the CDR3 is 14 residues. Germline lookup yields CDR1 SGHRS and CDR2 YFSETQ. CDR3 nucleotides: TGCGCCAGCTGGGACTTCGAACAGTCCGGGGAGCTGTTTTTT. Its translation: CASWDFEQSGELFF.

This clonotype has just a few counts. This chain connects TRBV7-9 to TRBJ2-3; weak D call: TRBD2 (5 bases). Deletions cut 5 bases from V and 0 bases from J, with 15 bases between. The CDR3 extends over 16 amino acids. Germline loops: CDR1 SEHNR, CDR2 FQNEAQ (reference sequence). The CDR3 DNA follows: TGTGCCAGCAGCGCCTCAATAGCGACTAGCACAGATACGCAGTATTTT. It specifies CASSASIATSTDTQYF.

This clonotype was counted a few times. The chain has TRBV7-8 and TRBJ1-2; D perhaps matches TRBD1 (6 bases). V was clipped by 5 bases and J by 3 bases, with 16 bases between them. CDR1 is SGHVS, CDR2 FQNEAQ, per germline. The CDR3 contains 15 residues. The CDR3 spells CASSTSGRGDYGYTF. The DNA for the CDR3 is TGTGCCAGCAGCACCTCTGGCAGGGGTGACTATGGCTACACCTTC.